Here is one TCR beta chain with its context. This sample was taken from a study of blood T cell repertoires in COVID-19. As for the study in general: Donors in the United States, Italy and Spain gave samples during acute or convalescent COVID-19. The cDNA or gDNA used as material had been derived from T cells, B-cell-depleted T cells, or PBMCs.

Per the original data handling: Amplified reference gene primers provided the basis for estimating nucleated cell counts. Measured with immunoSEQ multiplex PCR; TCRdb has only the in-frame clones, and not every one. The V and J calls and the clone size are those of that table, but D and trimming were determined from the DNA. This table holds approximately 150,000 clones, about 80% found once. This clonotype was sampled from a man between 65 and 80 years old with active or convalescent COVID-19. The sample comprised peripheral blood.

The CDR3, as DNA: TGTGCCAGCAGCACACAGTCCAGAGAGACCCAGTACTTC. This encodes CASSTQSRETQYF. This sequence joins TRBV12-3 or TRBV12-4 and TRBJ2-5, with D hard to call. This CDR3 comprises 13 residues. V was trimmed by 6 bases and J by 4 bases, leaving 12 bases between them.